This T cell receptor beta chain was profiled in a study of T cell responses to AZD1222 COVID-19 vaccine. Between the trimmed V and J ends, which lost 3 bases and 9 bases, there was a span of 15 bases. The germline gives CDR1 SQVTM, CDR2 ANQGSEA. The CDR3 covers 13 residues. Some clones are missing from TCRdb's copy, which holds only in-frame ones; the method was immunoSEQ multiplex PCR. The table records some 120,000 clones, more than 65% of them present only once. Comment on this clone: The antigen is undetermined.

Study results and limitations: Seropositive AZD1222 recipients at baseline numbered only 5 or 6. Reportedly, close to half of spike-specific TCRs are directed against unmutated variant regions.

The sequences come from peripheral blood, collected 28 days after the second AZD1222 dose. The receptor was isolated from an adult who received the AZD1222 COVID-19 vaccine. The V and J genes are TRBV29-1 and TRBJ2-4, with D maybe TRBD1 (6 bases). Here the CDR3 reads CSVDLGGLAIQYF. CDR3 DNA sequence: TGCAGCGTTGATTTAGGGGGTCTGGCCATTCAGTACTTC.